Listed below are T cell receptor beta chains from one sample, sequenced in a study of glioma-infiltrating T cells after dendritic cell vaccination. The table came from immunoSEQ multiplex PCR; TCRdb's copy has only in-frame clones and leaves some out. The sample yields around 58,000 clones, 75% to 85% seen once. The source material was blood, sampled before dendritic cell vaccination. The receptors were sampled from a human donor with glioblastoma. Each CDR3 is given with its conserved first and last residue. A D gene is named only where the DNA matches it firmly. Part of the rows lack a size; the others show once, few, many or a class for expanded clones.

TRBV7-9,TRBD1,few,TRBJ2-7,CASSSRTGGGAYEQYF,TGTGCCAGCAGCTCAAGGACAGGTGGGGGAGCGTACGAGCAGTACTTC
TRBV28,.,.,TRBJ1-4,CASSFLSATVRELFF,TGTGCCAGCAGTTTTCTTTCTGCGACAGTCAGGGAACTGTTTTTT
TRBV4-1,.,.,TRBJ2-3,CASSQDQTGTDTQYF,TGCGCCAGCAGCCAAGACCAGACAGGCACAGATACGCAGTATTTT
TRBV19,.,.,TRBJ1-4,CASSILEKLFF,TGTGCCAGTAGTATACTTGAAAAACTGTTTTTT
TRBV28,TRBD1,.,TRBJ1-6,CASTGQYSYNSPLHF,TGTGCCAGCACGGGACAGTACTCCTATAATTCACCCCTCCACTTT
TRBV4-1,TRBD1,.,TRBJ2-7,CASSQTGGTGSYEQYF,TGCGCCAGCAGCCAAACCGGAGGGACAGGCTCCTACGAGCAGTACTTC
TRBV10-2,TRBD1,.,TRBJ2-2,CAGWSVWDRVTGELFF,TGCGCCGGATGGTCCGTTTGGGACAGGGTCACCGGGGAGCTGTTTTTT
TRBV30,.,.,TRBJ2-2,CAWSVQFTGELFF,TGTGCCTGGAGTGTACAGTTCACCGGGGAGCTGTTTTTT
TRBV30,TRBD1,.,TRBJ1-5,CAWSTGDNQPQHF,TGTGCCTGGAGTACAGGGGACAATCAGCCCCAGCATTTT
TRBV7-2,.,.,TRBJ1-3,CASSLKQVLDTIYF,TGTGCCAGCAGCTTAAAACAGGTGTTGGACACCATATATTTT
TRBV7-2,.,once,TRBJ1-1,CASSFLNTEAFF,TGTGCCAGCAGCTTCCTAAACACTGAAGCTTTCTTT
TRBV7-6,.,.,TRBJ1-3,CASSLTTTYSGNTIYF,TGTGCCAGCAGCTTAACGACAACCTACTCTGGAAACACCATATATTTT
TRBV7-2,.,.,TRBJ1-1,CASSYLWAGTEAFF,TGTGCCAGCAGCTACCTCTGGGCAGGAACTGAAGCTTTCTTT
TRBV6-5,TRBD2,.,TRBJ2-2,CASAGLAGPGELFF,TGTGCCAGCGCGGGACTAGCGGGCCCCGGGGAGCTGTTTTTT
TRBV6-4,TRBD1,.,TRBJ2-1,CASSPGQPYNEQFF,TGTGCCAGCTCCCCGGGACAGCCCTACAATGAGCAGTTCTTC
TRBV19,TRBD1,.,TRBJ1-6,CASARPGQGRNSPLHF,TGTGCCAGTGCCCGCCCGGGACAGGGGAGGAATTCACCCCTCCACTTT
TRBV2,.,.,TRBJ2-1,CASQEGYNEQFF,TGTGCCAGTCAGGAAGGTTACAATGAGCAGTTCTTC
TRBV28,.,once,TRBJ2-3,CASSLQDTQYF,TGTGCCAGCAGTTTACAGGATACGCAGTATTTT
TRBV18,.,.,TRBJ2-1,CASSQGGLTYNEQFF,TGTGCCAGCTCACAGGGGGGACTAACCTACAATGAGCAGTTCTTC
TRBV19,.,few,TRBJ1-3,CASSIGAGPGNTIYF,TGTGCCAGTAGTATAGGTGCGGGGCCTGGAAACACCATATATTTT
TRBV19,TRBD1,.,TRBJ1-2,CASSIFLRAGQGARGYTF,TGTGCCAGTAGTATTTTCCTCCGTGCGGGACAGGGGGCTCGTGGCTACACCTTC
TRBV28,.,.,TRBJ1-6,CASSSQPGVNSPLHF,TGTGCCAGCAGCTCCCAACCGGGAGTTAATTCACCCCTCCACTTT
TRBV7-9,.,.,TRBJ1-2,CASSLPGGYGYTF,TGTGCCAGCAGCTTACCGGGGGGGTATGGCTACACCTTC
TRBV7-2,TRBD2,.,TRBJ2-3,CASSFPSGGRNTQYF,TGTGCCAGCAGCTTCCCTAGCGGGGGGCGTAATACGCAGTATTTT
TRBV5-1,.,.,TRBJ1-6,CASSLESAGRSPLHF,TGCGCCAGCAGCTTGGAGTCGGCAGGTCGGTCACCCCTCCACTTT
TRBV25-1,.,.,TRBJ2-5,CASSRPGGETQYF,TGTGCCAGCAGTCGCCCAGGGGGGGAGACCCAGTACTTC
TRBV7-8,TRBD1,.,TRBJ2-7,CASSWGTGAYEQYF,TGTGCCAGCAGCTGGGGGACAGGAGCCTACGAGCAGTACTTC
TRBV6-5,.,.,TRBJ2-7,CASSPLTGPYEQYF,TGTGCCAGCAGCCCTTTGACAGGTCCCTACGAGCAGTACTTC
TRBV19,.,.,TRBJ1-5,CASSFGGGQPQHF,TGTGCCAGTAGTTTTGGGGGGGGACAGCCCCAGCATTTT
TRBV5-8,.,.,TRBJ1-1,CASTFLIRSSGTEAFF,TGTGCCAGCACCTTCTTGATCCGATCGAGCGGCACTGAAGCTTTCTTT
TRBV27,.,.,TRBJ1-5,CASSLSSGVVQPQHF,TGTGCCAGCAGTTTGTCTTCAGGGGTGGTTCAGCCCCAGCATTTT
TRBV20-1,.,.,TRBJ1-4,CSALQKEKLFF,TGCAGTGCCCTCCAGAAGGAAAAACTGTTTTTT
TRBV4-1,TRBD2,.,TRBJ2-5,CASTPSGGNSGFGETQYF,TGCGCCAGCACCCCAAGCGGGGGAAACTCGGGATTTGGTGAGACCCAGTACTTC
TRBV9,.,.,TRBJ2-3,CASSVDRGGAITDTQYF,TGTGCCAGCAGCGTAGATAGGGGGGGGGCCATCACAGATACGCAGTATTTT
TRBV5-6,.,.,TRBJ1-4,CASSLTPTPTNEKLFF,TGTGCCAGCAGTTTAACACCCACACCCACTAATGAAAAACTGTTTTTT
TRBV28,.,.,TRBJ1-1,CASSFQGVGTEAFF,TGTGCCAGCAGTTTCCAGGGTGTGGGAACTGAAGCTTTCTTT
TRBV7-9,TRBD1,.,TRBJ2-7,CASTSGTGRHEQYF,TGTGCCAGCACATCCGGGACAGGGAGGCACGAGCAGTACTTC
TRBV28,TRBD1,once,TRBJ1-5,CASSFGTGGAYSNQPQHF,TGTGCCAGCAGTTTCGGGACAGGGGGAGCTTATAGCAATCAGCCCCAGCATTTT
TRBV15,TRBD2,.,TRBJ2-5,CATSSDLVGLAGDGETQYF,TGTGCCACCAGCAGTGATCTGGTGGGACTAGCGGGGGATGGGGAGACCCAGTACTTC
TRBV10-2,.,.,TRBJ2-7,CASRRGTAYEQYF,TGCGCCAGCAGACGAGGAACGGCATACGAGCAGTACTTC
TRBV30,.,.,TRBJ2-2,CALRRARHTGELFF,TGTGCTCTGCGGCGGGCGAGACACACCGGGGAGCTGTTTTTT
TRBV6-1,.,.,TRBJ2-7,CAILRGWGNNEQYF,TGTGCCATCCTCCGGGGGTGGGGTAATAACGAGCAGTACTTC
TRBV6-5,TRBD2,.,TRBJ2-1,CASSLAGGDNEQFF,TGTGCCAGCAGTTTAGCGGGGGGCGACAATGAGCAGTTCTTC
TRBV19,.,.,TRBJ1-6,CASSIGSEVRNSPLHF,TGTGCCAGTAGTATAGGGTCAGAAGTGAGGAATTCACCCCTCCACTTT
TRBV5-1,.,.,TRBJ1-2,CASSPPGGGSYGYTF,TGCGCCAGCAGCCCGCCGGGGGGAGGGAGCTATGGCTACACCTTC
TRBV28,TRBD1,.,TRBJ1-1,CASSTGQGYTEAFF,TGTGCCAGCAGTACCGGACAGGGGTACACTGAAGCTTTCTTT
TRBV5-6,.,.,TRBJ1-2,CASSPQRQSYGYTF,TGTGCCAGCAGCCCCCAGAGGCAGTCCTATGGCTACACCTTC
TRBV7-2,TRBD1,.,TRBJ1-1,CASSQNRGRAEAFF,TGTGCCAGCAGCCAAAACAGGGGGCGGGCTGAAGCTTTCTTT
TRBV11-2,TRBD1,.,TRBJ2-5,CASSRDSQETQYF,TGTGCCAGCAGTCGGGACAGCCAAGAGACCCAGTACTTC
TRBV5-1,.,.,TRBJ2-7,CASSANAGTDEQYF,TGCGCCAGCAGCGCCAACGCGGGGACCGACGAGCAGTACTTC
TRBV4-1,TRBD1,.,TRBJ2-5,CASSQSGTGGSETQYF,TGCGCCAGCAGCCAGTCCGGGACAGGGGGCTCAGAGACCCAGTACTTC
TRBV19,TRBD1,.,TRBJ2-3,CASSSIQGSTDTQYF,TGTGCCAGTAGTTCGATACAGGGGTCCACAGATACGCAGTATTTT
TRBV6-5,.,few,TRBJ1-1,CASRPTGIMNTEAFF,TGTGCCAGCAGGCCTACAGGTATCATGAACACTGAAGCTTTCTTT
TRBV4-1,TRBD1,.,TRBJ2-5,CASSQDWGTGGETQYF,TGCGCCAGCAGCCAAGATTGGGGGACAGGGGGAGAGACCCAGTACTTC
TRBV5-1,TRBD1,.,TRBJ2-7,CASSPRDRGLTYEQYF,TGCGCCAGCAGCCCGCGGGACAGGGGGCTCACCTACGAGCAGTACTTC
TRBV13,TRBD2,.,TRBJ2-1,CASSLDRLAGGQLEQFF,TGTGCCAGCAGCTTAGATCGACTAGCGGGGGGGCAGCTTGAGCAGTTCTTC
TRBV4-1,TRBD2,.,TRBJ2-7,CASSRTSGESSYEQYF,TGCGCCAGCAGTCGGACTAGCGGTGAGAGCTCCTACGAGCAGTACTTC
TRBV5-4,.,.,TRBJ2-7,CATTRGLRYEQYF,TGTGCCACCACCCGAGGGCTTCGCTACGAGCAGTACTTC